This TCR beta chain stems from a study of blood T cell repertoires in COVID-19. Study details: The analysed material was cDNA or gDNA that came from T cells, B-cell-depleted T cells, or PBMCs.

Per the authors' pipeline: The authors estimated nucleated cell counts from reference gene primer amplification. Assay used: immunoSEQ multiplex PCR; TCRdb lists only in-frame clones, some missing. V and J calls and clone size come straight from that table; D and trimming were deduced from the DNA. The repertoire has 70,000 to 85,000 clones, 82% of them found once; the top ten carry just over 20%. This clonotype originated in a human donor in a cohort sampled during active COVID-19. The sample comprised peripheral blood.

The chain's CDR3 is CASSQTGNTGELFF. CDR3 nucleotides: TGTGCCAGCAGCCAGACAGGGAACACCGGGGAGCTGTTTTTT. V gene TRBV7-8 combines with J gene TRBJ2-2, with a weak D call TRBD1 (6 bases). Germline V gives CDR1 SGHVS, CDR2 FQNEAQ. This CDR3 is built from 14 residues. V lost 5 bases, J lost 1 base, and 8 bases lay in between.